The 17 T cell receptor beta chains presented below share a single source sample, sequenced in a study of graft-versus-host responses after intestinal transplantation. TCRdb keeps only in-frame clones here, not all; method: immunoSEQ multiplex PCR. The sample includes 77,000 or so clones, about 90% of them seen just once. The sequences come from PBMCs, collected 98 days after intestinal transplantation. The source is a human patient who received an intestinal transplant, so some T cells may come from the graft donor.

The V call is TRBV11-3, the J call TRBJ2-5; no clear D. CDR1 is SGHNT and CDR2 is YENEEA in the germline V gene. This CDR3 contains 15 residues. V was trimmed by 6 bases and J by 2 bases, leaving 16 bases between them. The CDR3 nucleotides are TGTGCCAGCAGTTGGAGAGGAGAGCCTCAAGAGACCCAGTACTTC. Its translation: CASSWRGEPQETQYF.

This chain connects TRBV4-2 to TRBJ2-3; tentative D call: TRBD2 (6 bases). CDR3 length: 16 amino acids. Germline lookup yields CDR1 LGHNA and CDR2 YNFKEQ. The V end was cut by 0 bases, the J end by 6 bases, with 16 bases between. The CDR3 DNA reads as TGTGCCAGCAGCCAAGATAGGCGGGATTGGGGGGATACGCAGTATTTT. The encoded protein is CASSQDRRDWGDTQYF.

This clone has a single count. V and J are TRBV5-6 and TRBJ2-3, with 8 bases fitting TRBD2. The V gene's germline CDR1 is SGHDT and CDR2 YYEEEE. The junction had 2 bases not matched to a gene; V was cut back by 0 bases and J by 5 bases. The CDR3 runs to 14 residues. The CDR3 reads CASSLAGGGDTQYF. CDR3 nucleotide sequence: TGTGCCAGCAGCTTGGCGGGAGGGGGAGATACGCAGTATTTT.

The CDR3 loop reads CASSETGQETQYF. CDR3 DNA sequence: TGCGCCAGCAGTGAGACAGGTCAAGAGACCCAGTACTTC. This chain links TRBV10-1 with TRBJ2-5, with D possibly TRBD1 on 5 matching bases. In germline, CDR1 is WNHNN, CDR2 SYGVQD (reference sequence). V was cut by 2 bases and J by 2 bases, with 6 bases left in between. The CDR3 length is 13 residues.

This rearrangement joins TRBV11-2 to TRBJ1-1; D perhaps matches TRBD1 (5 bases). Germline CDR1 is SGHAT and CDR2 is FQNNGV. This CDR3 has 13 residues. Trimming took 0 bases from V and 8 from J, leaving 10 bases between them. The CDR3 sequence is CASSLDPAGEAFF. The DNA for the CDR3 is TGTGCCAGCAGCTTAGACCCCGCAGGGGAAGCTTTCTTT.

This clone was seen only once. V and J are TRBV7-3 and TRBJ2-2; 9 bases are a match to TRBD1. The germline gives CDR1 SGHTA, CDR2 FQGTGA. The CDR3 runs 17 residues. The J segment lost 2 bases and the V segment lost 0 bases, leaving 4 bases of the junction unmatched. CDR3 nucleotide sequence: TGTGCCAGCAGCTTAACCTACAGGGGGCGCAACACCGGGGAGCTGTTTTTT. Translation: CASSLTYRGRNTGELFF.

The chain is built from TRBV11-2 and TRBJ1-2; D is undetermined. The CDR3 runs 13 residues. From germline, CDR1 is SGHAT and CDR2 FQNNGV. V was shortened by 5 bases and J by 4 bases, with 11 bases between the two germline ends. The CDR3: CASSPESGYGYTF. The CDR3 DNA follows: TGTGCCAGCAGCCCGGAATCGGGCTATGGCTACACCTTC.

The chain is built from TRBV27 and TRBJ2-3; maybe TRBD1 (5 bases). V gave up 4 bases and J gave up 0 bases, with 8 bases separating them. The CDR3 loop spans 14 amino acids. CDR1 is MNHEY, CDR2 SMNVEV, per germline (reference sequence). The CDR3 loop is CASSYPGSTDTQYF. The CDR3 DNA sequence: TGTGCCAGCAGTTACCCAGGGAGCACAGATACGCAGTATTTT.

This clone was seen only once. This sequence joins TRBV7-2 and TRBJ1-1; D uncertain. The CDR3 length is 13 residues. V lost 5 bases and J 2 bases, leaving 9 bases between the germline ends. Germline lookup yields CDR1 SGHTA and CDR2 FQGNSA. In nucleotides, the CDR3 is TGTGCCAGCAGCCCCTCGTACAACACTGAAGCTTTCTTT. Translating it yields CASSPSYNTEAFF. The variable domain in full, with the rest retrieved from reference TRBV7-2 and TRBJ1-1, is GAGVSQSPSNKVTEKGKDVELRCDPISGHTALYWYRQSLGQGLEFLIYFQGNSAPDKSGLPSDRFSAERTGGSVSTLTIQRTQQEDSAVYLCASSPSYNTEAFFGQGTRLTVV.

Here the CDR3 DNA reads TGTGCCAGCAGTTCCCCGGGATCCACTGAAGCTTTCTTT. This encodes CASSSPGSTEAFF. V is TRBV28 and J is TRBJ1-1; D not resolved. Germline CDR1 and CDR2: MDHEN and SYDVKM. V was cut by 4 bases and J by 4 bases, with 10 bases left in between. This CDR3 is 13 amino acids long.

V and J are TRBV7-9 and TRBJ1-4, with D possibly being TRBD1 (5 bases). CDR1 SEHNR and CDR2 FQNEAQ come from the germline V gene (reference sequence). The ends were cut back, 3 bases at V and 8 bases at J, with 10 bases in the middle. CDR3 length equals 13 residues. The CDR3 loop is CASSFGTQEKLFF. The DNA for the CDR3 is TGTGCCAGCAGCTTTGGGACGCAAGAAAAACTGTTTTTT.

V and J are TRBV10-2 and TRBJ1-5, with D tentatively TRBD1 (5 bases). This CDR3 comprises 14 residues. V shed 2 bases and J shed 7 bases, with 12 bases lying between them. Germline V CDR1 and CDR2: WSHSY, SAAADI. In DNA form, the CDR3 reads TGCGCCAGCAGTGAGGTGGGGGGAGGACAGCCCCAGCATTTT. Its translation: CASSEVGGGQPQHF.

The V gene is TRBV5-1, the J gene TRBJ1-3; D is unresolved. The germline gives CDR1 SGHRS, CDR2 YFSETQ. The CDR3 length is 19 residues. V was trimmed by 3 bases and J by 3 bases, leaving 25 bases between them. The CDR3 loop is CASSYNWMWGGRHGNTIYF. The CDR3 DNA reads as TGCGCCAGCAGCTATAATTGGATGTGGGGAGGGCGACATGGAAACACCATATATTTT.

The J gene is TRBJ2-1, the V gene TRBV5-4; 8 bases fit TRBD2. Losses at the gene ends were 4 bases for V and 4 bases for J; bases not matched to a gene: 7. The CDR3 has 15 residues. Germline CDR1 and CDR2: SGHNT and YYREEE (reference sequence). CDR3 sequence: CASSVSGGPYNEQFF. The CDR3 DNA follows: TGTGCCAGCAGCGTCTCGGGGGGGCCTTACAATGAGCAGTTCTTC.

The chain links TRBV6-9 to TRBJ1-2, with D uncertain. Trimming left V 3 bases short and J 3 bases short, with 17 bases between. Germline V gives CDR1 MNHGY, CDR2 SVAAGI. The CDR3 is made up of 16 amino acids. This chain's CDR3 is CASSYSAQLYHYGYTF. CDR3 DNA sequence: TGTGCCAGCAGTTACTCGGCACAGCTTTATCACTATGGCTACACCTTC.

The chain recombines TRBV9 with TRBJ2-3; TRBD1 matches 7 bases. Germline-derived CDR1 and CDR2 are SGDLS and YYNGEE. With V trimmed by 0 bases and J by 4 bases, 5 bases remained unmatched. This CDR3 has 15 residues. CDR3: CASSVGQGPPDTQYF. CDR3 nucleotides: TGTGCCAGCAGCGTAGGACAGGGCCCCCCAGATACGCAGTATTTT.

This chain connects TRBV5-1 to TRBJ2-3, with 10 nucleotides matching TRBD2. V gave up 0 bases and J gave up 0 bases; unmatched junction bases: 13. The CDR3 is 20 amino acids. Germline V gene lookup returns CDR1 SGHRS and CDR2 YFSETQ. CDR3 DNA: TGCGCCAGCAGCTTGGCCGGGTCAATAGCGGGGGGTACTAGCACAGATACGCAGTATTTT. Protein sequence: CASSLAGSIAGGTSTDTQYF.